This TCR beta chain was identified in a study of T cell changes during pregnancy in multiple sclerosis. Measured with immunoSEQ multiplex PCR; TCRdb has only the in-frame clones, and not every one. The sample holds more than 30,000 clones, 70% to 90% seen once. V lost 1 base, J lost 2 bases, and 13 bases lay in between. CDR3 length equals 16 residues. Germline values: CDR1 SGHNT, CDR2 YENEEA. J is TRBJ2-3 and V is TRBV11-3; possibly TRBD1 for D (5 bases). This sample comprised CD4+ T cells from peripheral blood mononuclear cells, obtained before pregnancy. This sequence was found in a female donor with multiple sclerosis, enrolled in a pregnancy study. This chain's CDR3 is CASSLGMWGNTDTQYF. The CDR3 DNA reads as TGTGCCAGCAGCTTAGGGATGTGGGGCAACACAGATACGCAGTATTTT.